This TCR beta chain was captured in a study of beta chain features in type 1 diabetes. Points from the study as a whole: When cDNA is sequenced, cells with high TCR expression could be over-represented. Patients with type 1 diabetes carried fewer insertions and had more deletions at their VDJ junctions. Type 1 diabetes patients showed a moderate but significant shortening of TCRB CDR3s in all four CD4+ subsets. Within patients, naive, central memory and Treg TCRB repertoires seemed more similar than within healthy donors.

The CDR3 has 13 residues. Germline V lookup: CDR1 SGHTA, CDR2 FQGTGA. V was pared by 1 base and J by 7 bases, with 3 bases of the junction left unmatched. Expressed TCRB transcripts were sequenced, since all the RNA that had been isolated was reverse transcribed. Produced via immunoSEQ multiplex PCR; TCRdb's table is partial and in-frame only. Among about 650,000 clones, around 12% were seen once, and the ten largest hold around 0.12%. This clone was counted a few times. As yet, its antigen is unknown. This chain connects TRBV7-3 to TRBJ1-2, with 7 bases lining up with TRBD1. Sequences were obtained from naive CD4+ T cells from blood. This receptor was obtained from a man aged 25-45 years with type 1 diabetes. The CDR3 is CASSLRQGSGYTF. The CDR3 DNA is TGTGCCAGCAGCTTAAGACAGGGCTCTGGCTACACCTTC.